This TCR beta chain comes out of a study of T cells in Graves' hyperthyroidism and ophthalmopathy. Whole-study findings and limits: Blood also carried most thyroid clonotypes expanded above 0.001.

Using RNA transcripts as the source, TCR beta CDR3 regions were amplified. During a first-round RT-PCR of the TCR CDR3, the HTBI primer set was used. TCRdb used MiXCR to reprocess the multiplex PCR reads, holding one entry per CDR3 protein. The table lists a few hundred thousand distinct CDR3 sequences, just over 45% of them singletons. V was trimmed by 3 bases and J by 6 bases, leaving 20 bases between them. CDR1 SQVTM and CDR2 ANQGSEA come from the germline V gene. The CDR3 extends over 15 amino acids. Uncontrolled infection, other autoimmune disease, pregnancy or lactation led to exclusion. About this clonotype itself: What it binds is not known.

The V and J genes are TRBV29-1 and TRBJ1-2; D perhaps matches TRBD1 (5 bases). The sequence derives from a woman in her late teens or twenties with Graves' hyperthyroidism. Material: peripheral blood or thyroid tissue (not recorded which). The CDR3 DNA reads TGCAGCGTTGAGGGGGGTCCGGCGGGCTTCGATGGCTACACCTTC. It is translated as CSVEGGPAGFDGYTF. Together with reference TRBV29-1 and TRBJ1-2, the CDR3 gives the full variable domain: SAVISQKPSRDICQRGTSLTIQCQVDSQVTMMFWYRQQPGQSLTLIATANQGSEATYESGFVIDKFPISRPNLTFSTLTVSNMSPEDSSIYLCSVEGGPAGFDGYTFGSGTRLTVV.